The rows below give T cell receptor beta chains drawn from one sample of a study of identical twins. TCRdb redid the calling of the 5' RACE reads with MiXCR, one entry per CDR3 protein. The data contain 570,000 or so distinct CDR3 sequences, 7.5% to 10% of them seen just once; the ten biggest clones take up around 3.1%. The same sample was also studied in work on yellow fever vaccine responses in identical twins.

The sequencing sample was made of PBMCs. The receptors originated from a woman in her late teens or twenties in good health. The CDR3 runs from the conserved cysteine through the conserved F or W. The order of the fields is CDR3 DNA, CDR3 protein, clone size, D gene, J gene, V gene. D genes are given only for firm matches. A row's size may be missing; if present it is once, few, many or a size class.

DNA: TGTGCCAGCAGCCCCACCGGCCAAGAGACCCAGTACTTC
CDR3: CASSPTGQETQYF
size: many
D: -
J: TRBJ2-5
V: TRBV3-1

DNA: TGTGCCAGCAGCAGTCTGGAGGCAGAGGGGACCCAGTACTTC
CDR3: CASSSLEAEGTQYF
size: -
D: -
J: TRBJ2-5
V: TRBV7-9

DNA: TGTGCCAGCAGCCTGCTTGGCCACAATGAGCAGTTCTTC
CDR3: CASSLLGHNEQFF
size: -
D: -
J: TRBJ2-1
V: TRBV7-6

DNA: TGTGCCAGCAGCTATCAGGGTTCTGGAAACACCATATATTTT
CDR3: CASSYQGSGNTIYF
size: few
D: -
J: TRBJ1-3
V: TRBV3-1

DNA: TGCGCCAGCAGCTTGAAGGGGGTTTTTCTGAACACTGAAGCTTTCTTT
CDR3: CASSLKGVFLNTEAFF
size: -
D: -
J: TRBJ1-1
V: TRBV5-1

DNA: TGTGCCAGCAGCCCATCCCTGGTGGACGAGCAGTACTTC
CDR3: CASSPSLVDEQYF
size: -
D: -
J: TRBJ2-7
V: TRBV7-9

DNA: TGTGCCAGCAGTGAAGGAGAGCAGTTCTTC
CDR3: CASSEGEQFF
size: few
D: -
J: TRBJ2-1
V: TRBV2

DNA: TGCAGCGTTGAAGTTCCGGGACTAGCACCCGAGACCCAGTACTTC
CDR3: CSVEVPGLAPETQYF
size: few
D: TRBD2
J: TRBJ2-5
V: TRBV29-1

DNA: TGTGCCAGCAGTTTTTTTCCCGGGACAGGGAAGGGTGAAAAACTGTTTTTT
CDR3: CASSFFPGTGKGEKLFF
size: many
D: TRBD1
J: TRBJ1-4
V: TRBV27

DNA: TGCGCCAGCAGCCTAGGACCACCCTTGGGTTCCACAGATACGCAGTATTTT
CDR3: CASSLGPPLGSTDTQYF
size: few
D: -
J: TRBJ2-3
V: TRBV5-1

DNA: TGTGCCAGCGCGCTCTCGGGTAGCTCCTACAATGAGCAGTTCTTC
CDR3: CASALSGSSYNEQFF
size: -
D: -
J: TRBJ2-1
V: TRBV5-6

DNA: TGTGCCAGCAGCATACAGGGCATAGAGACCCAGTACTTC
CDR3: CASSIQGIETQYF
size: -
D: -
J: TRBJ2-5
V: TRBV7-9

DNA: TGTGCCAGCAGTTCGATAGGTTCGATGAACGAGCAGTACTTC
CDR3: CASSSIGSMNEQYF
size: -
D: -
J: TRBJ2-7
V: TRBV27

DNA: TGTGCCAGCAGCTTATTGGAGGGGGCCTACAATGAGCAGTTCTTC
CDR3: CASSLLEGAYNEQFF
size: few
D: -
J: TRBJ2-1
V: TRBV3-1

DNA: TGCGCCAGCAGCTTGGACAGCCCGGGACGGACGTACAATGAGCAGTTCTTC
CDR3: CASSLDSPGRTYNEQFF
size: few
D: -
J: TRBJ2-1
V: TRBV5-1

DNA: TGTGCCACCAGCACAGCCCCCGGGGCTAGCGAAACAGATACGCAGTATTTT
CDR3: CATSTAPGASETDTQYF
size: many
D: -
J: TRBJ2-3
V: TRBV15

DNA: TGTGCCAGCAGCTTAAGGACTAGCGGGGGGGTATACAATGAGCAGTTCTTC
CDR3: CASSLRTSGGVYNEQFF
size: few
D: TRBD2
J: TRBJ2-1
V: TRBV5-6

DNA: TGTGCCAGCAGCCCCCTTTCGGACGGGATCGGGGAGCAGTACTTC
CDR3: CASSPLSDGIGEQYF
size: once
D: -
J: TRBJ2-7
V: TRBV7-6

DNA: TGTGCCAGCAGTCGGACTAGCGTCAAGGCTGATACGCAGTATTTT
CDR3: CASSRTSVKADTQYF
size: -
D: TRBD2
J: TRBJ2-3
V: TRBV6-1

DNA: TGTGCCAGCAGTTTTACAGGACCACCGCCAGATACGCAGTATTTT
CDR3: CASSFTGPPPDTQYF
size: many
D: -
J: TRBJ2-3
V: TRBV28

DNA: TGTGCCAGCAGGTACCGACCCGTGGGACCGGAGACCCAGTACTTC
CDR3: CASRYRPVGPETQYF
size: few
D: -
J: TRBJ2-5
V: TRBV11-2

DNA: TGCAGCGGTGGCCAAAAGGGAGGCTACACCTTC
CDR3: CSGGQKGGYTF
size: few
D: -
J: TRBJ1-2
V: TRBV29-1

DNA: TGTGCCAGCACCTCTACAGGGATTCAGGGAAACACCATATATTTT
CDR3: CASTSTGIQGNTIYF
size: many
D: -
J: TRBJ1-3
V: TRBV2

DNA: TGTGCCAGCAGTATCGCAGGGGGGATCTATGGCTACACCTTC
CDR3: CASSIAGGIYGYTF
size: many
D: TRBD1
J: TRBJ1-2
V: TRBV27

DNA: TGTGCCAGCAGCCAAGGTGGTGATTTCTACAATGAGCAGTTCTTC
CDR3: CASSQGGDFYNEQFF
size: -
D: -
J: TRBJ2-1
V: TRBV6-2/TRBV6-3

DNA: TGTGCCAGCAGCCCACGGGACAATGTCTACGAGCAGTACTTC
CDR3: CASSPRDNVYEQYF
size: -
D: -
J: TRBJ2-7
V: TRBV9

DNA: TGTGCTAGCAGCCTCGGGGGGTCTCGGAATGAGCAGTTCTTC
CDR3: CASSLGGSRNEQFF
size: few
D: TRBD2
J: TRBJ2-1
V: TRBV7-7

DNA: TGTGCCAGCAGAGCTCCGGGGGGGGGAATATCCTACAATGAGCAGTTCTTC
CDR3: CASRAPGGGISYNEQFF
size: few
D: TRBD2
J: TRBJ2-1
V: TRBV11-2

DNA: TGTGCCAGCAGTTACACTAGCGGGACTACAGATACGCAGTATTTT
CDR3: CASSYTSGTTDTQYF
size: -
D: TRBD2
J: TRBJ2-3
V: TRBV2

DNA: TGTGCCAGCAGTTACGCCCTAGCGGGAGGAACCGGGGAGCTGTTTTTT
CDR3: CASSYALAGGTGELFF
size: many
D: TRBD2
J: TRBJ2-2
V: TRBV6-2/TRBV6-3

DNA: TGCGCCAGCAGCCCCCTTGAGCTCCAAGGGAGGGAGCAGTTCTTC
CDR3: CASSPLELQGREQFF
size: many
D: -
J: TRBJ2-1
V: TRBV5-1

DNA: TGTGCCATCAGTGAGGGGGTAGCGGCTTACGAGCAGTACTTC
CDR3: CAISEGVAAYEQYF
size: few
D: -
J: TRBJ2-7
V: TRBV10-3

DNA: TGTGCCAGCACCCGCGGAGGGGATGGCTACACCTTC
CDR3: CASTRGGDGYTF
size: -
D: -
J: TRBJ1-2
V: TRBV6-5

DNA: TGCAGTGCTAGTGACACCAACACGGGCTATGAAGCTTTCTTT
CDR3: CSASDTNTGYEAFF
size: -
D: -
J: TRBJ1-1
V: TRBV20-1

DNA: TGTGCCAGCAATCGCGGACACGGTAAAGGGCGAGAGACCCAGTACTTC
CDR3: CASNRGHGKGRETQYF
size: -
D: -
J: TRBJ2-5
V: TRBV6-2/TRBV6-3

DNA: TGTGCCACCAGCATAAGGACAGGGACCGAGCAGTACTTC
CDR3: CATSIRTGTEQYF
size: -
D: TRBD1
J: TRBJ2-7
V: TRBV15

DNA: TGCAGTGCTAGACAAATCCGCGTTCCAGGGATTGTCGGCTACACCTTC
CDR3: CSARQIRVPGIVGYTF
size: few
D: -
J: TRBJ1-2
V: TRBV20-1

DNA: TGTGCCAGCAGCTTGGGGACAGGGATGAAGACAGATACGCAGTATTTT
CDR3: CASSLGTGMKTDTQYF
size: many
D: TRBD1
J: TRBJ2-3
V: TRBV5-8

DNA: TGTGCCAGCAGCCAAGAGACTAGTACTAGCACAGATACGCAGTATTTT
CDR3: CASSQETSTSTDTQYF
size: -
D: -
J: TRBJ2-3
V: TRBV14

DNA: TGCAGCGTTGAAGATCGGGGACTAGCGGGAGTTGGCGGGGAGCTGTTTTTT
CDR3: CSVEDRGLAGVGGELFF
size: -
D: TRBD2
J: TRBJ2-2
V: TRBV29-1

DNA: TGTGCCAGCAGCGGATTGGGGGGTGATAATTCACCCCTCCACTTT
CDR3: CASSGLGGDNSPLHF
size: few
D: -
J: TRBJ1-6
V: TRBV25-1

DNA: TGTGCCAGCAGCCAAGACGCGGGGCTTCCTAACTATGGCTACACCTTC
CDR3: CASSQDAGLPNYGYTF
size: few
D: -
J: TRBJ1-2
V: TRBV3-1

DNA: TGCGCCAGCAAGGCCCTTTTAACCGGGGAGCTGTTTTTT
CDR3: CASKALLTGELFF
size: -
D: -
J: TRBJ2-2
V: TRBV5-1

DNA: TGTGCCAGCAGACCCAGGGCGGGAGGATATCTAGATACGCAGTATTTT
CDR3: CASRPRAGGYLDTQYF
size: -
D: TRBD2
J: TRBJ2-3
V: TRBV6-2/TRBV6-3

DNA: TGTGCCAGCAGCTTAGGTGCAGGGGTCGAGACCCAGTACTTC
CDR3: CASSLGAGVETQYF
size: few
D: -
J: TRBJ2-5
V: TRBV7-2

DNA: TGTGCCAGCAGTCCAAGGACTGGAAGAGCCCTCCAAGAGACCCAGTACTTC
CDR3: CASSPRTGRALQETQYF
size: few
D: -
J: TRBJ2-5
V: TRBV28

DNA: TGCAGTGCTAGAGTAGCGGGAGGTCGTGGGGACACAGATACGCAGTATTTT
CDR3: CSARVAGGRGDTDTQYF
size: -
D: TRBD2
J: TRBJ2-3
V: TRBV20-1

DNA: TGTGCCAGCAGCTTAGACGGGCGGTTGTTCACTGAAGCTTTCTTT
CDR3: CASSLDGRLFTEAFF
size: few
D: -
J: TRBJ1-1
V: TRBV7-2

DNA: TGTGCCAGCAGTTTTCCTAGCGGGAGCTATGAGCAGTTCTTC
CDR3: CASSFPSGSYEQFF
size: -
D: TRBD2
J: TRBJ2-1
V: TRBV12-3/TRBV12-4

DNA: TGCAGCGTTGCTCGGACTAGCACTCTAGGGGAGCTGTTTTTT
CDR3: CSVARTSTLGELFF
size: -
D: TRBD2
J: TRBJ2-2
V: TRBV29-1

DNA: TGTGCCAGCAGCTTTAGCGGGGTCGACACAGATACGCAGTATTTT
CDR3: CASSFSGVDTDTQYF
size: many
D: TRBD2
J: TRBJ2-3
V: TRBV7-9

DNA: TGTGCCAGCAGCCCACTTGGGCGGGAGTTCGAGACCCAGTACTTC
CDR3: CASSPLGREFETQYF
size: many
D: TRBD2
J: TRBJ2-5
V: TRBV14

DNA: TGCGCCAGCAGCTTGGTTAGGGGATGGGTGGACGAGACCCAGTACTTC
CDR3: CASSLVRGWVDETQYF
size: few
D: -
J: TRBJ2-5
V: TRBV5-1

DNA: TGTGCCTGCAGCCAAGTACAGAGGACGGGACAGGGCTTTGAAGCTTTCTTT
CDR3: CACSQVQRTGQGFEAFF
size: -
D: TRBD1
J: TRBJ1-1
V: TRBV3-1

DNA: TGTGCCAGCAGCCAAGAAGCTAGCGGGGTAGGATACGAGCAGTACTTC
CDR3: CASSQEASGVGYEQYF
size: -
D: TRBD2
J: TRBJ2-7
V: TRBV3-1

DNA: TGTGCCAGCACCCAACCGGGACAGGGGATTTACGAGCAGTACTTC
CDR3: CASTQPGQGIYEQYF
size: few
D: TRBD1
J: TRBJ2-7
V: TRBV28